The 19 T cell receptor beta chains below were found in one sample sequenced in a study of control samples from healthy donors and cancer patients. The table came from immunoSEQ multiplex PCR; TCRdb's copy has only in-frame clones and leaves some out. The profile covers roughly 81,000 clones, with 75% to 85% appearing a single time and around a tenth taken by the ten largest. Sequenced material: PBMCs. These receptor sequences come from a man in his sixties with head and neck cancer.

V and J are TRBV11-3 and TRBJ2-1; no definite D call. The length of the CDR3 is 12 residues. The germline gives CDR1 SGHNT, CDR2 YENEEA. V was pared by 8 bases and J by 6 bases, with 11 bases between. CDR3: CASVGMGNEQFF. The CDR3 DNA sequence: TGTGCCAGCGTGGGCATGGGCAATGAGCAGTTCTTC.

The chain couples TRBV14 to TRBJ1-3, with D hard to call. CDR1 is SGHDN and CDR2 is FVKESK in the germline V gene. This CDR3 contains 12 residues. The ends were cut back, 5 bases at V and 0 bases at J, with 2 bases in the middle. The CDR3 region has the DNA TGTGCCAGCAGCTTCTCTGGAAACACCATATATTTT. It codes for CASSFSGNTIYF.

The chain couples TRBV7-7 to TRBJ2-5; 14 bases align to TRBD2. CDR1 and CDR2 (germline): SSHAT, FNYEAQ (reference sequence). After removal of 5 bases from V and 3 bases from J, the junction contained 11 bases not matched to a gene. The CDR3 extends over 18 amino acids. CDR3 nucleotide sequence: TGTGCCAGCAGCCGTCGACTAGCGGGAGGGGGAGTGGAAGAGACCCAGTACTTC. This gives the protein CASSRRLAGGGVEETQYF.

The table lists this clone with a count of one. The rearrangement uses TRBV7-9 and TRBJ2-7, with 10 bases that match TRBD2. Germline V CDR1 and CDR2: SEHNR, FQNEAQ (reference sequence). The CDR3 has 14 residues. Trimming cost V 4 bases and J 3 bases; bases outside gene matches: 3. The chain's CDR3 is CASSSTSGIYEQYF. The CDR3 DNA reads as TGTGCCAGCAGCTCAACTAGCGGGATCTACGAGCAGTACTTC.

The chain carries TRBV5-6 and TRBJ2-7; possible D gene TRBD1, 5 bases. V was clipped by 4 bases and J by 5 bases, with 10 bases between them. Germline-derived CDR1 and CDR2 are SGHDT and YYEEEE. The CDR3 extends over 12 amino acids. CDR3 protein: CASSPGYNEQYF. In nucleotides, the CDR3 is TGTGCCAGCAGCCCAGGGTACAACGAGCAGTACTTC.

The chain employs TRBV6-6 and TRBJ2-5; 8 bases align to TRBD2. CDR3 length: 13 residues. Germline assignment: CDR1 MNHNY and CDR2 SVGAGI (reference sequence). Losses at the gene ends were 6 bases for V and 5 bases for J; bases not matched to a gene: 5. The CDR3 DNA sequence: TGTGCCAGCAGATCAGCGGGAGTGGAGACCCAGTACTTC. Translating gives CASRSAGVETQYF.

The V gene is TRBV7-9, the J gene TRBJ2-1; no reliable D call. Germline V lookup: CDR1 SEHNR, CDR2 FQNEAQ (reference sequence). Trimming took 3 bases from V and 7 from J, leaving 22 bases between them. CDR3 length: 17 residues. CDR3 sequence reads: CASSFVLGSQKLNEQFF. The CDR3 DNA sequence: TGTGCCAGCAGCTTCGTACTCGGTTCCCAAAAGTTGAATGAGCAGTTCTTC.

The chain combines TRBV7-8 with TRBJ2-1, with D maybe TRBD2 (5 bases). CDR3 length: 15 amino acids. Trimming left V 7 bases short and J 7 bases short, with 20 bases between. From germline, CDR1 is SGHVS and CDR2 FQNEAQ. For the CDR3, the DNA is TGTGCCAGCAAGCCCTTTGCTAGGCGGGTTAATGAGCAGTTCTTC. Translation gives CASKPFARRVNEQFF.

The chain recombines TRBV7-2 with TRBJ1-5, with D perhaps matching TRBD1 (5 bases). V lost 3 bases and J lost 4, with 10 bases in between. CDR1 and CDR2 (germline): SGHTA, FQGNSA. The CDR3 has 14 residues. The CDR3 region is CASSLTATNQPQHF. CDR3 nucleotides: TGTGCCAGCAGCTTGACAGCCACTAATCAGCCCCAGCATTTT.

The chain recombines TRBV18 with TRBJ1-2, with a possible D match to TRBD1 (6 bases). Trimming stripped 0 bases from V and 3 bases from J, with 14 bases between. The germline V gene has CDR1 KGHSH and CDR2 LQKENI. This CDR3 spans 16 amino acids. CDR3 sequence: CASSPPNGGEDYGYTF. In DNA, the CDR3 is TGTGCCAGCTCACCACCGAATGGGGGCGAAGACTATGGCTACACCTTC.

The V and J genes are TRBV3-1 (or the pseudogene TRBV3-2) and TRBJ2-7; TRBD1 matches 11 bases. Unmatched junction bases numbered 5, after V lost 4 bases and J lost 6 bases. Looked up from germline, CDR1 is LGHDT and CDR2 is YNNKEL (reference sequence). The CDR3 is 14 amino acids. The CDR3 region has the DNA TGTGCCAGCAGCCCGGGACAGGGGGTTTCCGAGCAGTACTTC. Encoded protein: CASSPGQGVSEQYF.

The chain combines TRBV6-6 with TRBJ1-2; D ambiguous. The V and J ends lost 10 bases and 0 bases respectively, with 15 bases between them. The CDR3 extends over 14 amino acids. The germline V gene encodes CDR1 MNHNY and CDR2 SVGAGI (reference sequence). As DNA, the CDR3 is TGTGCCACCCTAAAGAGCAGAGCTAACTATGGCTACACCTTC. Translated: CATLKSRANYGYTF.

The V gene is TRBV3-1 (or the pseudogene TRBV3-2), the J gene TRBJ2-2; 7 positions match TRBD1. Germline trimming cut 4 bases from V and 0 bases from J; bases unmatched to any gene: 2. Germline assignment: CDR1 LGHDT and CDR2 YNNKEL (reference sequence). CDR3 length: 15 amino acids. CDR3 residues: CASSPDRTNTGELFF. Here the CDR3 DNA reads TGTGCCAGCAGCCCGGACAGGACGAACACCGGGGAGCTGTTTTTT.

This clone was found once. The chain has TRBV3-1 (or the pseudogene TRBV3-2) and TRBJ2-5; TRBD2 might be the D (6 bases). The CDR3 sequence is 15 residues long. V was cut by 4 bases and J by 5 bases, with 17 bases left in between. CDR1 and CDR2 (germline): LGHDT, YNNKEL (reference sequence). This CDR3 is CASSLSIARGETQYF. CDR3 sequence (DNA): TGTGCCAGCAGCCTATCAATTGCCCGGGGGGAGACCCAGTACTTC.

The rearrangement joins TRBV5-1 to TRBJ2-2; D may be TRBD1 or TRBD2 (6 bases each). This CDR3 is built from 16 residues. Germline CDR1 is SGHRS and CDR2 is YFSETQ. V was trimmed by 0 bases and J by 4 bases, leaving 13 bases between them. In DNA, the CDR3 is TGCGCCAGCAGCTTGGCACAGGGAGGTAGCACCGGGGAGCTGTTTTTT. Amino acids: CASSLAQGGSTGELFF.

J is TRBJ2-7 and V is TRBV5-1; D assignment may be TRBD1 or TRBD2 (5 bases each). The germline V and J ends were trimmed by 0 bases and 2 bases, with 9 bases remaining between them. Per germline, CDR1 SGHRS and CDR2 YFSETQ. CDR3 length: 14 amino acids. In DNA form, the CDR3 reads TGCGCCAGCAGCTTGGCGGGACGGCCCTACGAGCAGTACTTC. Its translation is CASSLAGRPYEQYF.

For the CDR3, the DNA is TGTGCCAGCAGCCTTCCCTCGTCAGGTTACAATGAGCAGTTCTTC. It specifies CASSLPSSGYNEQFF. This chain joins TRBV9 and TRBJ2-1, with unresolved D. This CDR3 is 15 amino acids long. V gave up 4 bases and J gave up 4 bases, with 15 bases separating them. Per germline, CDR1 SGDLS and CDR2 YYNGEE.

The chain joins TRBV9 to TRBJ2-1; the match to TRBD2 covers 8 bases. V was pared by 2 bases and J by 8 bases, with 6 bases of the junction left unmatched. CDR1 and CDR2 from the germline V gene are SGDLS and YYNGEE. This CDR3 region has 14 residues. For the CDR3, the DNA is TGTGCCAGCAGCGTCCAGAGCGGGAGCGATGAGCAGTTCTTC. This encodes CASSVQSGSDEQFF. Full variable domain (remainder filled in from reference TRBV9 and TRBJ2-1): DSGVTQTPKHLITATGQRVTLRCSPRSGDLSVYWYQQSLDQGLQFLIQYYNGEERAKGNILERFSAQQFPDLHSELNLSSLELGDSALYFCASSVQSGSDEQFFGPGTRLTVL.

This chain uses TRBV9 with TRBJ2-1; no clear D. Germline values: CDR1 SGDLS, CDR2 YYNGEE. V dropped 4 bases and J dropped 0 bases, with 11 bases sitting between them. CDR3 length equals 15 residues. The CDR3 DNA reads TGTGCCAGCAGCCCCCCGGCGAGCTCCTACAATGAGCAGTTCTTC. As protein: CASSPPASSYNEQFF. Looking up the rest from reference TRBV9 and TRBJ2-1 gives the full variable domain: DSGVTQTPKHLITATGQRVTLRCSPRSGDLSVYWYQQSLDQGLQFLIQYYNGEERAKGNILERFSAQQFPDLHSELNLSSLELGDSALYFCASSPPASSYNEQFFGPGTRLTVL.